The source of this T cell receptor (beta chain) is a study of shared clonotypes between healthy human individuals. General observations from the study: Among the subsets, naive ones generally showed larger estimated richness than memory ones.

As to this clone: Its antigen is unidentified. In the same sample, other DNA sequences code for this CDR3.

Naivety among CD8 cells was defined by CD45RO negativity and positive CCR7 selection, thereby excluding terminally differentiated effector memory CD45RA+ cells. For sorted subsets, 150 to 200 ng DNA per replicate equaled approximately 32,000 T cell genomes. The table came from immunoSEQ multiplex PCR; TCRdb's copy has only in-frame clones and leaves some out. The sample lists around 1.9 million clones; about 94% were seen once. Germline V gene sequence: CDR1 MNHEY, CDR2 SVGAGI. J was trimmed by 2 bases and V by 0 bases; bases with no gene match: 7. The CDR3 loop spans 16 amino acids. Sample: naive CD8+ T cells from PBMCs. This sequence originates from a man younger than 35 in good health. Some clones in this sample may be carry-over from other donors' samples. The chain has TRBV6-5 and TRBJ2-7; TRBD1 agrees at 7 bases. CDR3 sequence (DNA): TGTGCCAGCAGTTACTCGACCGGACAGGCCACCTACGAGCAGTACTTC. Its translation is CASSYSTGQATYEQYF.